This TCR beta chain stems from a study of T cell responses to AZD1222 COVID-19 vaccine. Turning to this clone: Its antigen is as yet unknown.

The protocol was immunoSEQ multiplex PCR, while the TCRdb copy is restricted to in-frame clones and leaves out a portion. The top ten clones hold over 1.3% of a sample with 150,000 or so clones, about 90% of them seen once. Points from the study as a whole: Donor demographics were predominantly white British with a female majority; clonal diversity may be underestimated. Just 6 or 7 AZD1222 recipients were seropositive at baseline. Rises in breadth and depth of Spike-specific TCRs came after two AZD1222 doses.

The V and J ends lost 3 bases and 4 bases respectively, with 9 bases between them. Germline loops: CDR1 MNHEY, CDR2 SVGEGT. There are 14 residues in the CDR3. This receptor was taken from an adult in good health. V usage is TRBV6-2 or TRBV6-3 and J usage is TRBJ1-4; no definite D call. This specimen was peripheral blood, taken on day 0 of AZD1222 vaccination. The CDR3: CASSYAVYNEKLFF. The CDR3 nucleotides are TGTGCCAGCAGTTATGCGGTTTATAATGAAAAACTGTTTTTT.